This TCR beta chain was identified in a study of beta chain features in type 1 diabetes. A single heparinised draw of roughly 110 mL on average was taken per donor. Expressed TCRB transcripts were sequenced because the entire RNA isolate underwent reverse transcription. Libraries were prepared by immunoSEQ multiplex PCR; TCRdb keeps only in-frame clonotypes and omits some of them. Altogether some 270,000 clones are present, 9.5% to 13% being singletons, with the ten largest covering around 0.017%. A word on this clone: The antigen remains unidentified.

General study points: Across all four CD4+ subsets, people with type 1 diabetes showed modestly shorter TCRB CDR3s.

V was clipped by 2 bases and J by 0 bases, with 13 bases between them. CDR1 and CDR2 from the germline V gene are SGHRS and YFSETQ. The CDR3 is 16 residues long. V is TRBV5-1 and J is TRBJ2-3; the D is unclear. The receptor was isolated from a man aged 25-45 years with type 1 diabetes. Sequencing was carried out using naive CD4+ T cells from blood. The CDR3 is CASSLATSPSTDTQYF. CDR3 coding DNA: TGCGCCAGCAGCTTAGCTACCTCCCCTAGCACAGATACGCAGTATTTT.